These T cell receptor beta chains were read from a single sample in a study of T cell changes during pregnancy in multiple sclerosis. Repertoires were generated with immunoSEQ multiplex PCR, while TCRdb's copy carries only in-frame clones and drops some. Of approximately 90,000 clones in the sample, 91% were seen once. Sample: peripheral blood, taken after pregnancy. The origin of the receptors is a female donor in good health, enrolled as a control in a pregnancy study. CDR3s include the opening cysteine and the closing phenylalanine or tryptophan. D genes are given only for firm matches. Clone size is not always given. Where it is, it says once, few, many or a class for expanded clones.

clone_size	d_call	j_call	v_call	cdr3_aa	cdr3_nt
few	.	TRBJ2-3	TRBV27	CASSPGGGPSSTDTQYF	TGTGCCAGCAGTCCGGGGGGCGGACCCTCTAGCACAGATACGCAGTATTTT
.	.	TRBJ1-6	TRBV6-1	CASQLSSVMPLHF	TGTGCCAGCCAACTTTCTAGCGTTATGCCCCTCCACTTT
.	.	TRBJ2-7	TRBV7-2	CASSLSPRPDSRRNEQYF	TGTGCCAGCAGCTTATCCCCTCGCCCGGACAGCCGGAGGAACGAGCAGTACTTC
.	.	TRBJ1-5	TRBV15	CATSRDRSGALNQPQHF	TGTGCCACCAGCAGAGATCGGAGCGGGGCCCTAAATCAGCCCCAGCATTTT
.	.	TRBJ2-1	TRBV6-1	CASSLTRGDNEQFF	TGTGCCAGCAGTTTGACCAGGGGGGACAATGAGCAGTTCTTC
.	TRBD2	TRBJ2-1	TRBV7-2	CASSLYSSGAGSSYNEQFF	TGTGCCAGCAGCTTATATTCTAGCGGGGCCGGGAGCTCCTACAATGAGCAGTTCTTC
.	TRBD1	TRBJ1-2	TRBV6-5	CASSYQGQGEGYTF	TGTGCCAGCAGTTACCAAGGACAGGGGGAAGGCTACACCTTC
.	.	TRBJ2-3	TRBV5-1	CASSAGQTTDTQYF	TGCGCCAGCAGCGCGGGACAGACCACAGATACGCAGTATTTT
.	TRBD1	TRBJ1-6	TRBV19	CASSIDRTGVRALHF	TGTGCCAGTAGTATAGATCGGACAGGGGTTCGGGCCCTCCACTTT
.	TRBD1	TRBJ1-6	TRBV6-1	CASSKQGTSSPLHF	TGTGCCAGCTCCAAACAGGGGACATCTTCACCCCTCCACTTT
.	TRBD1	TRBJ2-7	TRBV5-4	CASSFDRGAYEQYF	TGTGCCAGCAGCTTTGACAGGGGAGCCTACGAGCAGTACTTC
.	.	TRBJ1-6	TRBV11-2	CASSLVALNSPLHF	TGTGCCAGCAGCTTAGTTGCTCTAAATTCACCCCTCCACTTT
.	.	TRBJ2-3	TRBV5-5	CASSWGRRQAPNTQYF	TGTGCCAGCAGCTGGGGCCGTAGGCAGGCACCAAATACGCAGTATTTT
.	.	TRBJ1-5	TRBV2	CASSDTNQPQHF	TGTGCCAGCAGTGACACTAATCAGCCCCAGCATTTT
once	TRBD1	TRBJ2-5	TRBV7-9	CASSLALGGRETQYF	TGTGCCAGCAGCTTAGCGCTAGGGGGCCGTGAGACCCAGTACTTC
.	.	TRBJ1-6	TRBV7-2	CASSRPDGDSPLHF	TGTGCCAGCAGTCGGCCGGACGGGGATTCACCCCTCCACTTT
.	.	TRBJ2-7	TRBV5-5	CASSTSDSHEQYF	TGTGCCAGCAGCACCTCCGACAGCCACGAGCAGTACTTC
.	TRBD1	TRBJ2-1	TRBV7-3	CASSWDGTGGLFF	TGTGCCAGCAGCTGGGACGGGACAGGGGGTTTGTTCTTC
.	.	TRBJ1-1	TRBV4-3	CASSQSSGTEAFF	TGCGCCAGCAGCCAATCATCGGGCACTGAAGCTTTCTTT
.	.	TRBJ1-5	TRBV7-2	CASTVTGGAGNQPQHF	TGTGCCAGCACCGTTACGGGGGGGGCTGGCAATCAGCCCCAGCATTTT
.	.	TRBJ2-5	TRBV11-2	CASSLDGGPGETQYF	TGTGCCAGCAGCTTAGACGGGGGTCCAGGGGAGACCCAGTACTTC
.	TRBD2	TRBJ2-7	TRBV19	CASSIYPPSGGLEDSYEQYF	TGTGCCAGTAGTATTTACCCCCCTAGCGGGGGCCTCGAAGACTCCTACGAGCAGTACTTC
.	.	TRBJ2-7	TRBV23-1	CASSHTGSYEQYF	TGCGCCAGCAGTCATACAGGTTCCTACGAGCAGTACTTC
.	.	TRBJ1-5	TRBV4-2	CASSLTGFDNQPQHF	TGTGCCAGCAGTCTCACAGGGTTCGATAATCAGCCCCAGCATTTT
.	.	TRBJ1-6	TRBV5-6	CASSPFGGSPLHF	TGTGCCAGCAGCCCCTTCGGGGGATCACCCCTCCACTTT
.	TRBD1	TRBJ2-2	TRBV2	CASGKGQGRIGELFF	TGTGCCAGCGGGAAGGGACAGGGGCGCATCGGGGAGCTGTTTTTT
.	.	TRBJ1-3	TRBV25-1	CASSEAGAGAGNTIYF	TGTGCCAGCAGTGAAGCCGGTGCAGGGGCTGGAAACACCATATATTTT
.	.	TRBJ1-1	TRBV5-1	CASSLAEGSTEAFF	TGCGCCAGCAGCTTGGCCGAGGGTAGCACTGAAGCTTTCTTT
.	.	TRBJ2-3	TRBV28	CASSQGFFYTDTQYF	TGTGCCAGCAGTCAGGGCTTTTTTTATACAGATACGCAGTATTTT
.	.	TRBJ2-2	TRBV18	CASSLQNTGELFF	TGTGCCAGCTCACTACAGAACACCGGGGAGCTGTTTTTT
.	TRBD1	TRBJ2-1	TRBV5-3	CARRMRGLHNEQFF	TGTGCCAGAAGAATGAGGGGGCTCCACAATGAGCAGTTCTTC
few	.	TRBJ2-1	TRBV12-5	CASGLGRGEQFF	TGTGCTAGTGGTTTGGGAAGGGGTGAGCAGTTCTTC
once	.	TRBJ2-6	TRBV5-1	CASSLTQAATSGANVLTF	TGCGCCAGCAGCCTCACCCAGGCTGCAACCTCTGGGGCCAACGTCCTGACTTTC
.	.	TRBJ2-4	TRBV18	CASSPLRQTEIAKNIQYF	TGTGCCAGCTCACCTTTGAGGCAAACGGAAATAGCCAAAAACATTCAGTACTTC
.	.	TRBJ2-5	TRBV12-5	CASGLPYKGHRQETQYF	TGTGCTAGTGGTTTGCCTTACAAGGGACACCGCCAAGAGACCCAGTACTTC
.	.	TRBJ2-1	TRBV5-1	CASSSSFEQFF	TGCGCCAGCAGTTCCAGTTTTGAGCAGTTCTTC
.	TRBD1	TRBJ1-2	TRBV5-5	CASSYTGQGSYGYTF	TGTGCCAGCAGCTACACCGGACAGGGGAGTTATGGCTACACCTTC
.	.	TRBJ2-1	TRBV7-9	CASSLKDNYNEQFF	TGTGCCAGCAGCTTAAAGGACAATTACAATGAGCAGTTCTTC
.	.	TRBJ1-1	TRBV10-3	CAISDPGHPNTEAFF	TGTGCCATCAGTGACCCGGGACATCCAAACACTGAAGCTTTCTTT
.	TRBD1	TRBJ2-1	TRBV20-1	CSAPQGISQFF	TGCAGTGCTCCACAGGGGATTTCTCAGTTCTTC
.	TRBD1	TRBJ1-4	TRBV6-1	CATTWDRVEKLFF	TGTGCCACCACATGGGACAGGGTGGAAAAACTGTTTTTT
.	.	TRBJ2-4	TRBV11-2	CASSSRDANIQYF	TGTGCCAGCAGCTCGAGAGATGCAAACATTCAGTACTTC
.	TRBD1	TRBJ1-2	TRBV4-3	CASSQVDRGDPNYGYTF	TGCGCCAGCAGCCAAGTGGACAGGGGGGATCCAAACTATGGCTACACCTTC
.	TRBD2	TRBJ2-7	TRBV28	CASSRPWSAGAYEQYF	TGTGCCAGCAGTCGACCCTGGTCAGCGGGGGCTTACGAGCAGTACTTC
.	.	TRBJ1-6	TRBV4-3	CASSQVWQSNSPLHF	TGCGCCAGCAGCCAAGTCTGGCAGTCTAATTCACCCCTCCACTTT
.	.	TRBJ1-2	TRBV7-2	CASSPEGTTNYGYTF	TGTGCCAGCAGCCCCGAGGGCACTACTAACTATGGCTACACCTTC